The source of this T cell receptor beta chain is a study of naive and memory T cell subsets. Study-level findings and limits: Gini index rose across naive, CM, EM and EMRA in CD4 and CD8. RNA-based TCR counts may shift with T cell activation and differentiation.

This CDR3 region has 15 residues. Per the germline V gene, CDR1 is KGHSH and CDR2 is LQKENI. V dropped 1 base and J dropped 2 bases, with 9 bases sitting between them. Two oligonucleotides, mixed equimolar, formed the beta constant-region primer covering TRBC1 and TRBC2. Four rounds of PCR amplified the ligated cDNA using nested alpha and beta constant-region primers plus SP2. TCRdb analysed the UMI-ligation and nested PCR reads with MiXCR anew, one entry per CDR3 protein. The table shows 140,000 to 150,000 distinct CDR3 sequences, with about a sixth occurring only once. CD8 T cells were positively selected from what remained after CD4 positive selection. This clonotype was recorded a few times. What it binds is unknown.

V usage is TRBV18 and J usage is TRBJ1-3; weak D call: TRBD1 (6 bases). The source material was naive CD4+ T cells from blood. The TCR was taken from a human donor in good health. CDR3 in amino acids: CASSPRDIPGNTIYF. The CDR3 DNA sequence: TGTGCCAGCTCACCACGGGACATACCTGGAAACACCATATATTTT. Filled out from reference TRBV18 and TRBJ1-3, the complete variable domain reads NAGVMQNPRHLVRRRGQEARLRCSPMKGHSHVYWYRQLPEEGLKFMVYLQKENIIDESGMPKERFSAEFPKEGPSILRIQQVVRGDSAAYFCASSPRDIPGNTIYFGEGSWLTVV.